The TCR beta chain under discussion was sequenced for a study of shared clonotypes between healthy human individuals. A word on this clone: Different DNA sequences within this sample yield the same CDR3.

Generated by immunoSEQ multiplex PCR, the TCRdb table keeps only in-frame clones and is missing some. The table lists 950,000 to 1,100,000 clones, approximately 80% of them singletons. The CDR3 has 16 amino acids. Per germline, CDR1 MNHNS and CDR2 SASEGT. J lost 2 bases, V lost 1 base, and 1 base had no gene match. The chain combines TRBV6-1 with TRBJ2-3, with 12 bases that match TRBD2. Material: memory CD4+ T cells from PBMCs. Sample subset: CD45RA-negative fraction. This clonotype was obtained from a man aged 18-30 years in good health. Some clones in this sample may be carry-over from other donors' samples. The CDR3 sequence is CASSEGTSGITDTQYF. The CDR3 region has the DNA TGTGCCAGCAGTGAAGGGACTAGCGGGATCACAGATACGCAGTATTTT.